This entry features one T cell receptor (beta chain) sequence. The V gene lost 5 bases and the J gene lost 4 bases, with 13 bases spanning the gap. The CDR3 runs 14 residues. The germline V gene encodes CDR1 SGHVS and CDR2 FQNEAQ. Assay used: immunoSEQ multiplex PCR; TCRdb lists only in-frame clones, some missing. Seen here are about 1,800,000 clones, around 96% observed once, and the top ten hold roughly 1%. These data belong to a study of shared clonotypes between healthy human individuals. Cells designated naive CD8 were CD45RO-negative and were positively selected for CCR7, with terminally differentiated effector memory CD45RA+ cells excluded. Caucasian adults residing in Nashville, Tennessee made up all the donors.

This TCR derives from a man aged 18 to 30 in good health. The rearrangement joins TRBV7-8 to TRBJ2-3; either TRBD1 or TRBD2 may fit D (5 bases each). The sequencing sample was made of naive CD8+ T cells sorted from blood. The CDR3 DNA sequence: TGTGCCAGCAGCCCCGGAACGGGGCCAGATACGCAGTATTTT. It specifies CASSPGTGPDTQYF.